A selection of T cell receptor beta chains follows, all from one sample in a study of cytomegalovirus exposure and HLA in healthy donors. TCRdb's table, derived via immunoSEQ multiplex PCR, lists solely in-frame clones and lacks some. Of tens of thousands of clones in the sample, roughly 66% were seen once. The sample taken for sequencing was PBMCs. Every receptor here comes from a woman aged 50 to 60 in good health and CMV-seronegative. The CDR3 runs from the conserved cysteine through the conserved F or W. A D gene is named only where the DNA matches it firmly. Size is stated for part of the rows, as once, few or many counts, or as a class when the clone is expanded.

V gene: TRBV28
J gene: TRBJ2-1
D gene: NA
clone size: NA
CDR3 protein: CASSTSGRPLSSYNEQFF
CDR3 DNA: TGTGCCAGCAGTACATCAGGCAGGCCACTGAGCTCCTACAATGAGCAGTTCTTC

V gene: TRBV5-4
J gene: TRBJ2-5
D gene: NA
clone size: NA
CDR3 protein: CASSLDGGQETQYF
CDR3 DNA: TGTGCCAGCAGCTTGGATGGGGGGCAAGAGACCCAGTACTTC

V gene: TRBV9
J gene: TRBJ2-3
D gene: TRBD2
clone size: few
CDR3 protein: CASSVGTSGSTDTQYF
CDR3 DNA: TGTGCCAGCAGCGTAGGGACTAGCGGGAGCACAGATACGCAGTATTTT

V gene: TRBV5-6
J gene: TRBJ1-2
D gene: NA
clone size: NA
CDR3 protein: CASSYYRQHYGYTF
CDR3 DNA: TGTGCCAGCAGCTATTACAGGCAGCACTATGGCTACACCTTC

V gene: TRBV14
J gene: TRBJ2-7
D gene: TRBD1
clone size: NA
CDR3 protein: CASSQVARGFEQYF
CDR3 DNA: TGTGCCAGCAGCCAAGTGGCCAGGGGGTTCGAGCAGTACTTC

V gene: TRBV10-3
J gene: TRBJ2-3
D gene: TRBD2
clone size: NA
CDR3 protein: CAIRSSGSTDTQYF
CDR3 DNA: TGTGCCATCAGAAGTAGCGGGAGCACAGATACGCAGTATTTT

V gene: TRBV5-1
J gene: TRBJ2-5
D gene: TRBD2
clone size: few
CDR3 protein: CASSYSLAGALETQYF
CDR3 DNA: TGCGCCAGCAGCTACTCGTTAGCGGGAGCGCTGGAGACCCAGTACTTC

V gene: TRBV5-4
J gene: TRBJ1-2
D gene: TRBD1
clone size: few
CDR3 protein: CASSRGPGQGSPGGYTF
CDR3 DNA: TGTGCCAGCAGCCGGGGACCGGGACAGGGATCCCCCGGTGGCTACACCTTC

V gene: TRBV29-1
J gene: TRBJ2-7
D gene: TRBD1
clone size: NA
CDR3 protein: CSVVTDREYF
CDR3 DNA: TGCAGCGTCGTGACGGACAGGGAGTACTTC

V gene: TRBV6-6
J gene: TRBJ2-3
D gene: NA
clone size: once
CDR3 protein: CASTLGGGGQYF
CDR3 DNA: TGTGCCAGCACTTTAGGGGGGGGCGGGCAGTATTTT

V gene: TRBV2
J gene: TRBJ2-7
D gene: NA
clone size: NA
CDR3 protein: CASHTLGLAFHEQYF
CDR3 DNA: TGTGCCAGTCACACTCTAGGTCTAGCCTTCCACGAGCAGTACTTC

V gene: TRBV28
J gene: TRBJ2-5
D gene: TRBD2
clone size: few
CDR3 protein: CASSFGLAGGQETQYF
CDR3 DNA: TGTGCCAGCAGTTTTGGATTAGCGGGAGGACAAGAGACCCAGTACTTC

V gene: TRBV29-1
J gene: TRBJ1-4
D gene: NA
clone size: NA
CDR3 protein: CSVTTRGEKLFF
CDR3 DNA: TGCAGCGTTACAACGAGGGGGGAAAAACTGTTTTTT

V gene: TRBV9
J gene: TRBJ2-3
D gene: TRBD2
clone size: NA
CDR3 protein: CASSLGGRGTDTQYF
CDR3 DNA: TGTGCCAGCAGCTTGGGCGGGAGGGGGACAGATACGCAGTATTTT

V gene: TRBV7-8
J gene: TRBJ1-1
D gene: NA
clone size: NA
CDR3 protein: CASSWGSTNTEAFF
CDR3 DNA: TGTGCCAGCAGCTGGGGCTCTACGAACACTGAAGCTTTCTTT

V gene: TRBV7-3
J gene: TRBJ2-1
D gene: NA
clone size: once
CDR3 protein: CASSEISQNEQFF
CDR3 DNA: TGTGCCAGCAGCGAAATTTCACAGAATGAGCAGTTCTTC

V gene: TRBV7-9
J gene: TRBJ2-5
D gene: TRBD2
clone size: few
CDR3 protein: CASSWLSGTSETQYF
CDR3 DNA: TGTGCCAGCAGCTGGCTTAGCGGGACTAGCGAGACCCAGTACTTC

V gene: TRBV5-5
J gene: TRBJ1-1
D gene: NA
clone size: few
CDR3 protein: CASSLNRMNTEAFF
CDR3 DNA: TGTGCCAGCAGCTTGAACAGAATGAACACTGAAGCTTTCTTT

V gene: TRBV30
J gene: TRBJ2-7
D gene: TRBD2
clone size: NA
CDR3 protein: CAWTLPAGANSYEQYF
CDR3 DNA: TGTGCCTGGACTCTTCCCGCGGGAGCCAACTCCTACGAGCAGTACTTC

V gene: TRBV6-5
J gene: TRBJ2-7
D gene: TRBD2
clone size: NA
CDR3 protein: CASSSGLEGEQYF
CDR3 DNA: TGTGCCAGCAGCTCCGGACTAGAGGGAGAGCAGTACTTC

V gene: TRBV6-5
J gene: TRBJ1-5
D gene: NA
clone size: NA
CDR3 protein: CASSPPGSNQPQHF
CDR3 DNA: TGTGCCAGCAGCCCCCCGGGGAGCAATCAGCCCCAGCATTTT

V gene: TRBV27
J gene: TRBJ1-2
D gene: TRBD1
clone size: NA
CDR3 protein: CASSLSQGARGYTF
CDR3 DNA: TGTGCCAGCAGCCTTTCACAGGGGGCGCGGGGCTACACCTTC

V gene: TRBV28
J gene: TRBJ1-2
D gene: TRBD1
clone size: NA
CDR3 protein: CAMSRDRDSRYTF
CDR3 DNA: TGTGCCATGTCCCGGGACAGGGACTCCCGCTACACCTTC

V gene: TRBV5-5
J gene: TRBJ1-1
D gene: NA
clone size: few
CDR3 protein: CASSRLEGVANTEAFF
CDR3 DNA: TGTGCCAGCAGCCGCCTCGAGGGGGTTGCGAACACTGAAGCTTTCTTT

V gene: TRBV10-3
J gene: TRBJ2-6
D gene: NA
clone size: NA
CDR3 protein: CAIGGGQALAGANVLTF
CDR3 DNA: TGTGCCATCGGGGGAGGACAGGCCCTGGCTGGGGCCAACGTCCTGACTTTC

V gene: TRBV28
J gene: TRBJ2-5
D gene: NA
clone size: NA
CDR3 protein: CASSQRSADSRETQYF
CDR3 DNA: TGTGCCAGCAGTCAGCGGTCCGCGGACAGCCGTGAGACCCAGTACTTC